This is a list of T cell receptor beta chains from one sample in a study of T cell repertoires in cytomegalovirus infection. One entry per CDR3 protein, called by TCRdb with MiXCR from the reads. Of hundreds of thousands of distinct CDR3 sequences listed, roughly 46% were seen once; the top ten hold 43%. Their antigen targets remain unknown. This specimen was cultured PBMCs, taken from culture after CMV antigen stimulation. The receptors originated from a human donor in good health (CMV status not recorded). Some clones in this sample may be carry-over from other donors' samples. Both conserved end residues are part of each CDR3. The D gene is left open where the match is weak. Clone size is not always given. Where it is, it says once, few, many or a class for expanded clones.

few	TRBJ2-1	TRBV6-1	TRBD2	TGTGCCAGCAGTATAACTACTAGCGGGAGGGGCGAGCAGTTCTTC	CASSITTSGRGEQFF
NA	TRBJ2-3	TRBV6-6	TRBD2	TGTGCTTTCGCGGCCGGGGGGAGAGGCACAGATACGCAGTATTTT	CAFAAGGRGTDTQYF
NA	TRBJ2-1	TRBV7-2	NA	TGTGCCAGCAGCTCGGGGAACTCTTTCCGCTTGAACAATGAGCAGTTCTTC	CASSSGNSFRLNNEQFF
NA	TRBJ2-3	TRBV7-2	TRBD2	TGTGCCAGCAGCTTCTTTCGCGGGGGAGGAGATACGCAGTATTTT	CASSFFRGGGDTQYF
few	TRBJ2-3	TRBV7-9	NA	TGTGCCAGCAGGCGAGCGGCCACTCGCACAGATACGCAGTATTTT	CASRRAATRTDTQYF
NA	TRBJ1-3	TRBV7-2	NA	TGTGCCAGCAGCACATACAGAAACTCTGGAAACACCATATATTTT	CASSTYRNSGNTIYF
NA	TRBJ2-3	TRBV7-2	NA	TGTGCCAGCAGCTCATCTGGGAATACGCAGTATTTT	CASSSSGNTQYF
once	TRBJ1-6	TRBV7-9	TRBD1	TGTGCCAGCAGCTTGAGGGGACAGACTAATTCACCCCTCCACTTT	CASSLRGQTNSPLHF
few	TRBJ2-1	TRBV6-1	TRBD1	TGTGCCAGCAGTGACTATAGGACAGGGTCGGCTACAGGGCAGTTCTTC	CASSDYRTGSATGQFF
few	TRBJ2-2	TRBV2	NA	TGTGCCAGCACTCCCGGGAACACCGGGGAGCTGTTTTTT	CASTPGNTGELFF
NA	TRBJ2-5	TRBV27	NA	TGTGCCACCTCGCGGGTGGGAGGGGGCAAGGAGACCCAGTACTTC	CATSRVGGGKETQYF
few	TRBJ2-1	TRBV7-6	NA	TGTGCCAGCAGCCCGACAGCGGGCACATACAATGAGCAGTTCTTC	CASSPTAGTYNEQFF
NA	TRBJ2-3	TRBV24-1	TRBD2	TGTGCCACCAGTGATTCGACTAGCGGGAGCCCTCAAGGGGATACGCAGTATTTT	CATSDSTSGSPQGDTQYF
NA	TRBJ1-4	TRBV15	NA	TGTGCCACCAGCGCACCGGGAACCGGGGGTGAAAAACTGTTTTTT	CATSAPGTGGEKLFF
NA	TRBJ2-1	TRBV11-2	TRBD2	TGTGCCAGCAGCCTATTCTATAGCGGGAGTTCCTACAATGAGCAGTTCTTC	CASSLFYSGSSYNEQFF
many	TRBJ2-7	TRBV7-2	NA	TGTGCCAGCAGCTTAGAACCTACGGAAATAAACTACGAGCAGTACTTC	CASSLEPTEINYEQYF
few	TRBJ2-2	TRBV6-6	TRBD2	TGTGCCAGCAGTTATCGAGGGACTAGCGGTAACACCGGGGAGCTGTTTTTT	CASSYRGTSGNTGELFF
NA	TRBJ2-7	TRBV11-2	NA	TGTGCCAGCAGGAAGCCGGGTCTGAGCTCCTACGAGCAGTACTTC	CASRKPGLSSYEQYF
NA	TRBJ2-5	TRBV10-3	TRBD1	TGTGCCATCAGTGGGGGACAGGGTGGGCGAGAGACCCAGTACTTC	CAISGGQGGRETQYF
few	TRBJ2-7	TRBV7-8	NA	TGTGCCAGCAGCTTTGCAGGGGACATCTACGAGCAGTACTTC	CASSFAGDIYEQYF
NA	TRBJ1-2	TRBV27	NA	TGTGCCAGCAGTTCCTCGGCAGGGCCCAAAGGGGGCTACACCTTC	CASSSSAGPKGGYTF
few	TRBJ2-1	TRBV11-2	NA	TGTGCCAGCAGCTTAGATTCCAGCGGGCGAACCTACAATGAGCAGTTCTTC	CASSLDSSGRTYNEQFF
few	TRBJ1-1	TRBV24-1	NA	TGTGCCACCAGTGATGAAAAGGGGGATCTGAACACTGAAGCTTTCTTT	CATSDEKGDLNTEAFF
NA	TRBJ1-5	TRBV6-5	NA	TGTGCCAGCAGTGAATTTCAGGGGCGGCGGCAGCCCCAGCATTTT	CASSEFQGRRQPQHF
NA	TRBJ1-1	TRBV11-2	NA	TGTGCCAGCAGCCCTCGGACAAGGTCTGAAGCTTTCTTT	CASSPRTRSEAFF
NA	TRBJ2-7	TRBV19	TRBD2	TGTGCCAGTAGTGTACCGGGACTAGCGGGACAGCAGTACTTC	CASSVPGLAGQQYF
NA	TRBJ2-6	TRBV6-6	TRBD2	TGTGCCAGCAGACCCCGCGGGGGGAGGGGGGCCAACGTCCTGACTTTC	CASRPRGGRGANVLTF
few	TRBJ1-1	TRBV27	NA	TGTGCCAGCAGTTGGGCCAGAACCTCGAACACTGAAGCTTTCTTT	CASSWARTSNTEAFF
many	TRBJ2-3	TRBV7-9	NA	TGTGCCAGCAGCTTAAAGGGAGATACGCAGTATTTT	CASSLKGDTQYF
NA	TRBJ1-1	TRBV7-2	NA	TGTGCCAGCAGCTTAGGGAACATGAACACTGAAGCTTTCTTT	CASSLGNMNTEAFF
NA	TRBJ2-7	TRBV9	NA	TGTGCCAGCAGCGAGGGGGACCTGGCTTCTTGGGAGCAGTACTTC	CASSEGDLASWEQYF
NA	TRBJ1-2	TRBV12-5	NA	TGTGCTAGTGGTTTGGGGCCAGGGGACGGCTACACCTTC	CASGLGPGDGYTF
NA	TRBJ2-2	TRBV19	NA	TGTGCCAGTAGTATCCAGGATGGTGTCGGGGAGCTGTTTTTT	CASSIQDGVGELFF
few	TRBJ2-5	TRBV5-1	TRBD2	TGCGCCAGCAGCCCGGGGGGGTCAGGCCAAGAGACCCAGTACTTC	CASSPGGSGQETQYF
NA	TRBJ1-1	TRBV4-1	NA	TGCGCCAGCAGCCAAGAACGAGGTCATGCACTCGCTTTCTTT	CASSQERGHALAFF
NA	TRBJ1-5	TRBV20-1	TRBD1	TGCAGTGCTAGCCTAGGACAGGGGGCTTTTTCGGTCAATCAGCCCCAGCATTTT	CSASLGQGAFSVNQPQHF
NA	TRBJ2-1	TRBV19	NA	TGTGCCAGTAGTACCGGCCTCTCCCCCTACAATGAGCAGTTCTTC	CASSTGLSPYNEQFF
NA	TRBJ1-4	TRBV5-6	TRBD1	TGTGCCAGCAGCCGGAGGGGGCTGAATGAAAAACTGTTTTTT	CASSRRGLNEKLFF
few	TRBJ2-7	TRBV12-3/TRBV12-4	NA	TGTGCCAGCAGTTTACACGAGCAGTACTTC	CASSLHEQYF
few	TRBJ2-1	TRBV7-9	NA	TGTGCCAGCAGCCGAGCGGCCTACAATGAGCAGTTCTTC	CASSRAAYNEQFF
NA	TRBJ2-5	TRBV3-1	TRBD2	TGTGCCAGCAGCCGAGCGGGGTTGTCGGAGACCCAGTACTTC	CASSRAGLSETQYF
NA	TRBJ2-7	TRBV20-1	NA	TGCAGTGCCCTTTCCAACGGAAAGTCGATTTACGAGCAGTACTTC	CSALSNGKSIYEQYF
many	TRBJ1-1	TRBV7-2	NA	TGTGCCAGCAGCTCCCTCCTAGGTGACACTGAAGCTTTCTTT	CASSSLLGDTEAFF
few	TRBJ1-6	TRBV7-8	NA	TGTGCCAGCAGCCCCCGTCGAGATAATAATTCACCCCTCCACTTT	CASSPRRDNNSPLHF
NA	TRBJ2-7	TRBV6-2/TRBV6-3	NA	TGTGCCAGCAGCCCCATGGACACTTCCTACGAGCAGTACTTC	CASSPMDTSYEQYF
NA	TRBJ1-4	TRBV7-6	TRBD1	TGTGCCAGCAGCGGCGGACAGGGTGCAACTAATGAAAAACTGTTTTTT	CASSGGQGATNEKLFF
NA	TRBJ2-1	TRBV7-2	TRBD1	TGTGCCAGCAGCCGACAGGGGGTCGGCTACAATGAGCAGTTCTTC	CASSRQGVGYNEQFF
NA	TRBJ2-2	TRBV4-3	TRBD1	TGCGCCAGCAGCCACCGGACAGGATCAACCGGGGAGCTGTTTTTT	CASSHRTGSTGELFF